This T cell receptor (beta chain) was sequenced in a study of blood T cell repertoires in COVID-19. Across the study: COVID-19 samples collected from the United States, Italy and Spain covered acute and convalescent phases. T cells, B-cell-depleted T cells, or PBMCs provided the cDNA or gDNA that served as material.

Authors' methods: Researchers report that nucleated cell counts were estimated from reference gene primer amplification. Only in-frame clones appear in the TCRdb table, and some are missing; sequencing was by immunoSEQ multiplex PCR. From that table come the V and J calls and clone size; the DNA was used to work out D and trimming. The table has about 240,000 clones, approximately 82% seen once. V gave up 9 bases and J gave up 2 bases; unmatched junction bases: 5. CDR1 and CDR2 (germline): SNHLY, FYNNEI. The CDR3 extends over 14 amino acids. The clonotype was recovered from a young man who had recovered from COVID-19. The sample comprised peripheral blood. V gene TRBV2 combines with J gene TRBJ2-7; 12 bases are shared with TRBD2. The CDR3 sequence: CASRRLAGAYEQYF. The CDR3 region has the DNA TGTGCCAGTCGGCGACTAGCGGGGGCCTACGAGCAGTACTTC.